Below are 9 T cell receptor beta chains sequenced from a single sample in a study of early T cells in non-severe SARS-CoV-2 infection. A single record per CDR3 protein comes from TCRdb applying MiXCR to the 5' RACE reads. The sample shows 84,000 or so distinct CDR3 sequences, 11% to 15% of them seen only once. The specimen sequenced was whole blood. These receptors were taken from an adult who was a healthcare worker with PCR-confirmed SARS-CoV-2 infection or an uninfected control (not recorded which).

This clonotype showed up many times. V gene TRBV9 combines with J gene TRBJ2-6; the D gene is possibly TRBD1 (6 bases). Per the germline V gene, CDR1 is SGDLS and CDR2 is YYNGEE. V shed 3 bases and J shed 0 bases, with 19 bases lying between them. The CDR3 sequence is 19 residues long. The CDR3 DNA reads TGTGCCAGCAGCGCAAGGACAGTCTTCGGAAGCTCTGGGGCCAACGTCCTGACTTTC. This codes for CASSARTVFGSSGANVLTF.

The chain is built from TRBV11-1 and TRBJ2-4, with 7 bases lining up with TRBD1. V was clipped by 5 bases and J by 5 bases; unmatched bases: 12. The CDR3 is 16 amino acids. The germline V gene has CDR1 SGHAT and CDR2 FQDESV (reference sequence). CDR3 in DNA: TGTGCCAGCAGCCCTTACAGGGGCGATCGGCAAAACATTCAGTACTTC. As protein: CASSPYRGDRQNIQYF.

The gene calls are TRBV28 and TRBJ2-3; either TRBD1 or TRBD2 may supply D (5 bases each). The CDR3 runs to 15 residues. The V and J ends lost 2 bases and 4 bases respectively, with 13 bases between them. Germline V gene sequence: CDR1 MDHEN, CDR2 SYDVKM. The CDR3 bases are TGTGCCAGCAGTTTAGGGCGAGGGACCTCAGATACGCAGTATTTT. This translates into CASSLGRGTSDTQYF.

The chain has TRBV29-1 and TRBJ1-1; 7 bases are shared with TRBD1. Germline V gene sequence: CDR1 SQVTM, CDR2 ANQGSEA. The CDR3 contains 11 residues. With V trimmed by 8 bases and J by 9 bases, 9 bases remained unmatched. CDR3 residues: CSTRDSTKAFF. For the CDR3, the DNA is TGCAGCACCCGGGACAGTACTAAAGCTTTCTTT.

This clonotype was observed a handful of times. V gene TRBV20-1 combines with J gene TRBJ2-5, with TRBD2 identical over 9 bases. This CDR3 is 16 amino acids long. Germline CDR1 DFQATT, CDR2 SNEGSKA (reference sequence). V dropped 5 bases and J dropped 1; count of bases not matched to a gene: 11. The CDR3 nucleotides read TGCAGTGCTGACCCATCTGAGCGGGGGGCCCAAGAGACCCAGTACTTC. Amino acid sequence: CSADPSERGAQETQYF.

This clonotype was observed a few times. The chain is built from TRBV5-6 and TRBJ2-5; 9 bases match TRBD2. This CDR3 region has 16 residues. After removal of 0 bases from V and 1 base from J, the junction contained 4 bases not matched to a gene. CDR1 SGHDT and CDR2 YYEEEE come from the germline V gene. The CDR3 spells CASSLVTSGTQETQYF. DNA for the CDR3: TGTGCCAGCAGCTTGGTGACTAGCGGCACCCAAGAGACCCAGTACTTC.

This clonotype was counted a few times. The chain is built from TRBV20-1 and TRBJ1-3, with D uncertain. This CDR3 has 15 residues. Germline V gene data show CDR1 as DFQATT and CDR2 as SNEGSKA (reference sequence). V lost 4 bases and J 0 bases, leaving 13 bases between the germline ends. This chain's CDR3 is CSATPAAISGNTIYF. Written as DNA, the CDR3 is TGCAGTGCTACCCCAGCCGCTATCTCTGGAAACACCATATATTTT.

The chain carries TRBV6-6 and TRBJ2-7, with TRBD1 matching 9 bases. The CDR3 loop spans 16 amino acids. Germline V gene lookup returns CDR1 MNHNY and CDR2 SVGAGI (reference sequence). The J segment lost 3 bases and the V segment lost 5 bases, leaving 11 bases of the junction unmatched. The CDR3 sequence is CASSNQPDRGLYEQYF. The CDR3, as DNA: TGTGCCAGCAGTAACCAACCGGACAGGGGTCTCTACGAGCAGTACTTC.

This clonotype was counted a few times. This chain links TRBV7-7 with TRBJ2-3; the D gene is possibly TRBD1 (5 bases). There are 14 residues in the CDR3. Trimming removed 0 bases from V and 4 bases from J, with 8 bases in between. Germline CDR1 reads SSHAT; CDR2 reads FNYEAQ (reference sequence). CDR3 amino acids: CASSLADSSDTQYF. DNA for the CDR3: TGTGCCAGCAGCTTAGCCGACAGTTCAGATACGCAGTATTTT.